This is a list of T cell receptor beta chains from one sample in a study of T cells in Graves' hyperthyroidism and ophthalmopathy. TCRdb re-called the multiplex PCR reads through MiXCR, storing one row per CDR3 protein. The table has more than 500,000 distinct CDR3 sequences, about 16% seen once. The sequencing input was blood. These TCRs come from a woman aged 25 to 39 with Graves' ophthalmopathy. Both conserved end residues are part of each CDR3. The D gene is left open where the match is weak. The listing skips clone size in some rows; elsewhere it reads once, few, many or a size class.

J,V,D,size,CDR3,DNA
TRBJ2-7,TRBV15,.,many,CATSGEGVSYEQYF,TGTGCCACCAGCGGGGAGGGGGTCTCCTACGAGCAGTACTTC
TRBJ2-3,TRBV15,.,.,CATSSVAVTDTQYF,TGTGCCACCAGCAGCGTCGCTGTCACAGATACGCAGTATTTT
TRBJ2-7,TRBV13,TRBD1,many,CASSPRQGSSYEQYF,TGTGCCAGCAGCCCAAGACAGGGGAGCTCCTACGAGCAGTACTTC
TRBJ2-1,TRBV28,.,many,CASSLSWQNNEQFF,TGTGCCAGCAGTTTAAGCTGGCAGAATAATGAGCAGTTCTTC
TRBJ1-1,TRBV10-3,.,.,CAIRDSGLGGTEAFF,TGTGCCATCAGGGATTCAGGGCTGGGGGGCACTGAAGCTTTCTTT
TRBJ2-5,TRBV7-9,TRBD2,few,CASRLRGDQETQYF,TGTGCCAGCAGGTTACGGGGGGACCAAGAGACCCAGTACTTC
TRBJ1-3,TRBV3-1,.,.,CASTAGSGNTIYF,TGTGCCAGCACCGCAGGGTCTGGAAACACCATATATTTT
TRBJ2-3,TRBV6-2/TRBV6-3,TRBD2,many,CASSIQPGLAGVDTQYF,TGTGCCAGCAGCATACAACCGGGACTAGCGGGAGTGGATACGCAGTATTTT
TRBJ2-7,TRBV27,.,many,CASRSGGTATYEQYF,TGTGCCAGCAGATCAGGCGGGACGGCAACCTACGAGCAGTACTTC
TRBJ1-2,TRBV30,TRBD1,.,CAWTGGDGYTF,TGTGCCTGGACAGGGGGAGATGGCTACACCTTC
TRBJ1-6,TRBV2,.,.,CASRRTVSSSPLHF,TGTGCCAGCAGACGGACAGTCTCCTCTTCACCCCTCCACTTT
TRBJ2-3,TRBV20-1,TRBD2,.,CSARDIAGWADTQYF,TGCAGTGCTAGAGATATAGCGGGATGGGCAGATACGCAGTATTTT
TRBJ2-7,TRBV10-3,TRBD2,many,CAIRGLAGANDEQYF,TGTGCCATCAGGGGGCTAGCGGGAGCTAACGACGAGCAGTACTTC
TRBJ1-5,TRBV20-1,.,few,CSASGGSRNQPQHF,TGCAGTGCTAGTGGGGGCAGCCGAAATCAGCCCCAGCATTTT
TRBJ2-1,TRBV20-1,TRBD2,many,CSARVAGGAEQFF,TGCAGTGCTAGAGTAGCGGGAGGCGCTGAGCAGTTCTTC
TRBJ2-4,TRBV7-6,TRBD2,many,CASSPGLAGGPTKNIQYF,TGTGCCAGCAGCCCCGGACTAGCGGGAGGGCCGACCAAAAACATTCAGTACTTC
TRBJ1-3,TRBV6-1,TRBD1,.,CASSRDSQSSGNTIYF,TGTGCCAGCAGCCGGGACAGCCAGAGCTCTGGAAACACCATATATTTT
TRBJ2-5,TRBV20-1,TRBD2,.,CSAILSGRAGTQYF,TGCAGTGCTATCCTCAGCGGGAGGGCCGGGACCCAGTACTTC
TRBJ1-4,TRBV7-8,.,.,CASSPKAFNEKLFF,TGTGCCAGCAGCCCTAAGGCCTTTAATGAAAAACTGTTTTTT
TRBJ2-5,TRBV28,.,.,CASRYQETQYF,TGTGCCAGCAGATATCAAGAGACCCAGTACTTC
TRBJ2-7,TRBV28,TRBD1,many,CASSFPDRVGEQYF,TGTGCCAGCAGTTTTCCGGACAGGGTGGGGGAGCAGTACTTC
TRBJ1-2,TRBV28,TRBD1,many,CASRGGDRSYGYTF,TGTGCCAGCAGGGGGGGGGACAGGAGCTATGGCTACACCTTC
TRBJ2-3,TRBV7-2,TRBD2,many,CASSLLAGAFPDTQYF,TGTGCCAGCAGCTTATTGGCGGGAGCCTTCCCAGATACGCAGTATTTT
TRBJ2-5,TRBV20-1,TRBD2,many,CSAPPGLAGVLETQYF,TGCAGTGCGCCACCGGGACTAGCGGGAGTATTAGAGACCCAGTACTTC
TRBJ2-5,TRBV7-2,TRBD2,many,CASTVFSGAQETQYF,TGTGCCAGCACCGTGTTTAGCGGGGCCCAAGAGACCCAGTACTTC
TRBJ1-5,TRBV6-1,.,.,CASSPGLYQPQHF,TGTGCCAGCAGCCCCGGGCTATATCAGCCCCAGCATTTT
TRBJ2-1,TRBV18,.,few,CASSPLGQTVSYNEQFF,TGTGCCAGCTCACCTTTGGGCCAGACCGTCTCCTACAATGAGCAGTTCTTC
TRBJ1-3,TRBV6-2/TRBV6-3,.,.,CASSLDWYRGSGNTIYF,TGTGCCAGCAGTCTGGATTGGTATCGAGGCTCTGGAAACACCATATATTTT
TRBJ2-2,TRBV7-9,.,.,CASSHSGGTGELFF,TGTGCCAGCAGCCATTCGGGTGGGACCGGGGAGCTGTTTTTT
TRBJ2-1,TRBV7-3,.,few,CASSFIANDEQFF,TGTGCCAGCAGCTTCATCGCTAACGATGAGCAGTTCTTC
TRBJ2-7,TRBV7-9,.,.,CASSLVGGRSSYEQYF,TGTGCCAGCAGCTTAGTCGGGGGCAGGAGCTCCTACGAGCAGTACTTC
TRBJ2-1,TRBV11-3,.,many,CASSLGQNEQFF,TGTGCCAGCAGCTTAGGGCAGAATGAGCAGTTCTTC
TRBJ1-2,TRBV6-1,.,few,CASSEIAVARDGYTF,TGTGCCAGCAGTGAAATTGCGGTCGCTCGTGATGGCTACACCTTC
TRBJ1-2,TRBV5-1,.,few,CASSASPDGGYGYTF,TGCGCCAGCAGCGCGAGCCCGGACGGAGGCTATGGCTACACCTTC
TRBJ2-7,TRBV4-2,TRBD1,.,CASSQDKPGGVSYEQYF,TGTGCCAGCAGCCAAGATAAGCCAGGGGGCGTCTCCTACGAGCAGTACTTC
TRBJ1-2,TRBV20-1,.,.,CSARAQNTLQGGYTF,TGCAGTGCTAGGGCGCAGAATACGTTGCAAGGTGGCTACACCTTC
TRBJ2-1,TRBV29-1,TRBD1,.,CSAVGQEFGEQFF,TGCAGCGCCGTGGGACAGGAATTTGGGGAGCAGTTCTTC
TRBJ1-1,TRBV28,.,many,CASSSKNTEAFF,TGTGCCAGCAGTTCCAAGAACACTGAAGCTTTCTTT
TRBJ2-3,TRBV5-1,TRBD2,many,CASAGGGGTDTQYF,TGCGCCAGCGCCGGGGGGGGCGGCACAGATACGCAGTATTTT
TRBJ2-1,TRBV20-1,TRBD2,.,CSARRAGGFMDNEQFF,TGCAGTGCTAGACGAGCGGGGGGGTTTATGGACAATGAGCAGTTCTTC
TRBJ2-1,TRBV11-2,.,.,CASSPGSGGADEQFF,TGTGCCAGCAGCCCGGGGAGCGGAGGGGCCGATGAGCAGTTCTTC
TRBJ1-1,TRBV11-2,TRBD1,many,CASSLEPGGTEAFF,TGTGCCAGCAGCTTAGAACCAGGGGGGACTGAAGCTTTCTTT
TRBJ1-2,TRBV20-1,.,.,CSARDGESLGPPLWGYTF,TGCAGTGCTAGAGATGGAGAGTCCCTAGGACCGCCCCTCTGGGGCTACACCTTC
TRBJ2-1,TRBV7-8,.,many,CASSSHNEQFF,TGTGCCAGCAGCTCACACAATGAGCAGTTCTTC
TRBJ1-6,TRBV12-3/TRBV12-4,.,many,CASSRITGPNTSPLHF,TGTGCCAGCAGTCGCATCACCGGGCCCAATACTTCACCCCTCCACTTT